This TCR beta chain stems from a study of CD8 T cells in Susac syndrome. Trimming removed 0 bases from V and 6 bases from J, with 3 bases in between. This CDR3 is 12 amino acids long. Germline V gene data show CDR1 as MDHEN and CDR2 as SYDVKM. TEMRA cells underwent FACS enrichment and CD8+ and CD4+ T cells underwent negative isolation. Random hexamers were used to reverse transcribe the RNA input (roughly 0.5 to 1 ug). Each CDR3 protein is one row after TCRdb ran MiXCR on the immunoSEQ multiplex PCR reads. The sample lists 150,000 to 200,000 distinct CDR3 sequences, approximately 93% occurring once. Sequencing was performed on CD4+ T cells from PBMCs. This receptor was identified in a human donor with multiple sclerosis. This chain connects TRBV28 to TRBJ1-5, with D unclear. CDR3 residues: CASSLWVQPQHF. The CDR3, as DNA: TGTGCCAGCAGTTTATGGGTTCAGCCCCAGCATTTT.